What follows are 24 T cell receptor beta chains derived from one specimen sequenced in a study of OX40 agonist ivuxolimab in advanced cancers. Data came from immunoSEQ multiplex PCR; TCRdb stores just in-frame clones and leaves some out. This table has 90,000 to 130,000 clones, 91% appearing once. This sample comprised CD4+ or CD8+ T cells sorted from blood, obtained in a trial of the OX40 agonist ivuxolimab. These receptors were collected from an adult with an advanced solid tumor such as melanoma, head and neck, liver or kidney cancer.

V gene TRBV6-1 combines with J gene TRBJ1-2; D remains unclear. The CDR3 is 13 residues long. V shed 10 bases and J shed 4 bases, with 16 bases lying between them. Germline loops: CDR1 MNHNS, CDR2 SASEGT. The CDR3 DNA follows: TGTGCCACCCAGATTGGTGGTCCCTATGGCTACACCTTC. This gives the protein CATQIGGPYGYTF.

The chain combines TRBV30 with TRBJ2-1, with 12 nucleotides matching TRBD2. The CDR3 contains 13 residues. Germline values: CDR1 GTSNPN, CDR2 SVGIG (reference sequence). Unmatched junction bases numbered 5, after V lost 4 bases and J lost 10 bases. In DNA, the CDR3 is TGTGCCTGGACAACTGGGACTAGCGGGGAGCAGTTCTTC. It is translated as CAWTTGTSGEQFF.

The chain uses TRBV20-1 and TRBJ2-7; possibly TRBD2 for D (6 bases). The V end was cut by 7 bases, the J end by 3 bases, with 10 bases between. CDR1 is DFQATT and CDR2 is SNEGSKA in the germline V gene (reference sequence). This CDR3 is built from 11 residues. The CDR3 sequence: CSGLDLYEQYF. In DNA form, the CDR3 reads TGCAGTGGACTAGACCTCTACGAGCAGTACTTC.

The gene calls are TRBV5-1 and TRBJ2-3; tentatively, D is TRBD1 (6 bases). Deletions cut 0 bases from V and 3 bases from J, with 8 bases between. The CDR3 length is 14 residues. Germline CDR1 SGHRS, CDR2 YFSETQ. CDR3 sequence reads: CASSLEGGTDTQYF. CDR3 coding DNA: TGCGCCAGCAGCTTGGAAGGGGGAACAGATACGCAGTATTTT.

The V and J genes are TRBV4-1 and TRBJ1-6; D unresolved. CDR3 size: 17 residues. Germline CDR1 and CDR2: MGHRA and YSYEKL. V lost 5 bases, J lost 5 bases, and 19 bases lay in between. CDR3 sequence (DNA): TGCGCCAGCAGCTCGTTTAGTGGCGACCTAAATAATTCACCCCTCCACTTT. Amino acid sequence: CASSSFSGDLNNSPLHF.

The chain uses TRBV5-1 and TRBJ1-4; no firm D call. V was clipped by 3 bases and J by 8 bases, with 14 bases between them. The CDR3 spans 14 residues. Germline lookup yields CDR1 SGHRS and CDR2 YFSETQ. The DNA of the CDR3 is TGCGCCAGCAGCTACGGACCCGGGAGGGAAAAACTGTTTTTT. It codes for CASSYGPGREKLFF. Variable domain in full (rest from reference TRBV5-1 and TRBJ1-4): KAGVTQTPRYLIKTRGQQVTLSCSPISGHRSVSWYQQTPGQGLQFLFEYFSETQRNKGNFPGRFSGRQFSNSRSEMNVSTLELGDSALYLCASSYGPGREKLFFGSGTQLSVL.

The chain couples TRBV7-8 to TRBJ2-1; 7 bases match TRBD2. The V gene end was trimmed by 4 bases and the J gene end by 14 bases; junction bases not matched to a gene: 14. The CDR3 covers 14 residues. CDR1 is SGHVS and CDR2 is FQNEAQ in the germline V gene. The CDR3 loop is CASSSMGGEQRKFF. The CDR3 DNA follows: TGTGCCAGCAGCTCAATGGGGGGGGAGCAAAGAAAGTTCTTC.

The chain uses TRBV5-1 and TRBJ1-5, with TRBD1 identical over 9 bases. V was clipped by 3 bases and J by 6 bases; unmatched bases: 4. This CDR3 contains 14 residues. Germline assignment: CDR1 SGHRS and CDR2 YFSETQ. Here the CDR3 reads CASSSTGGSQPQHF. The CDR3 region has the DNA TGCGCCAGCAGCTCTACAGGGGGCAGTCAGCCCCAGCATTTT.

This clone appeared a single time. The V gene is TRBV19, the J gene TRBJ2-6; 8 bases agree with TRBD1. The germline CDR1 and CDR2 sequences are LNHDA and SQIVND (reference sequence). The CDR3 consists of 18 residues. The V gene end was trimmed by 0 bases and the J gene end by 1 base; junction bases not matched to a gene: 5. The CDR3 DNA reads as TGTGCCAGTAGTATAGACTGGGACAGGCCTTCTGGGGCCAACGTCCTGACTTTC. Its translation is CASSIDWDRPSGANVLTF.

This chain uses TRBV6-1 with TRBJ2-1; 11 bases match TRBD2. The CDR3 spans 16 residues. CDR1 is MNHNS, CDR2 SASEGT, per germline. V shed 1 base and J 3 bases; nucleotides not matched to a gene: 2. The CDR3, as DNA: TGTGCCAGCAGTGAAGAGGGACTAGCGGACTACAATGAGCAGTTCTTC. It yields the protein CASSEEGLADYNEQFF.

The chain employs TRBV5-1 and TRBJ2-3, with TRBD2 matching 13 bases. The germline CDR1 and CDR2 sequences are SGHRS and YFSETQ. V lost 1 base, J lost 4 bases, and 6 bases stayed unmatched. The CDR3 has 17 amino acids. The CDR3 region is CASSLTSGGARPDTQYF. The CDR3 DNA sequence: TGCGCCAGCAGCTTGACTAGCGGGGGGGCCCGCCCAGATACGCAGTATTTT.

The J gene is TRBJ2-7, the V gene TRBV5-8; TRBD1 matches 7 bases. Germline CDR1 is SGHTS and CDR2 is YDEGEE. The CDR3 has 14 residues. The ends lost 4 bases at V and 3 bases at J; junction bases unmatched: 7. The CDR3 region is CASSLRDSHYEQYF. The CDR3 DNA sequence: TGTGCCAGCAGCCTCCGGGACAGCCACTACGAGCAGTACTTC.

This chain links TRBV15 with TRBJ2-5; 8 bases are shared with TRBD2. The germline CDR1 and CDR2 sequences are LNHNV and YYDKDF (reference sequence). The CDR3 has 16 amino acids. The V and J ends lost 3 bases and 4 bases, in that order; junction bases with no gene match: 10. The CDR3 DNA sequence: TGTGCCACCAGCAGGGGAGCGGGGGTGAATTCAGAGACCCAGTACTTC. This gives the protein CATSRGAGVNSETQYF.

In this sample, this clone turned up once. The CDR3 nucleotides are TGCGCCAGCAGTAAGAGGGAGACCCAGTACTTC. This gives the protein CASSKRETQYF. This chain joins TRBV10-2 and TRBJ2-5; D is unresolved. CDR1 and CDR2 from the germline V gene are WSHSY and SAAADI. V lost 5 bases and J 5 bases, leaving 6 bases between the germline ends. The CDR3 loop spans 11 amino acids.

The gene calls are TRBV5-4 and TRBJ1-6; 7 nucleotides align to TRBD1. After removal of 4 bases from V and 8 bases from J, the junction contained 12 bases not matched to a gene. Germline assignment: CDR1 SGHNT and CDR2 YYREEE (reference sequence). The CDR3 is 16 residues long. The CDR3 loop is CASSPTTGRGDSPLHF. As DNA, the CDR3 is TGTGCCAGCAGCCCAACGACAGGGCGTGGGGATTCACCCCTCCACTTT.

The rearrangement uses TRBV6-5 and TRBJ1-2; D perhaps matches TRBD1 (6 bases). CDR1 MNHEY and CDR2 SVGAGI come from the germline V gene. Trimming removed 10 bases from V and 0 bases from J, with 15 bases in between. This CDR3 is 14 amino acids long. The CDR3 region is CAITSTGPNYGYTF. CDR3 bases: TGTGCCATCACCTCGACAGGCCCTAACTATGGCTACACCTTC.

The chain couples TRBV14 to TRBJ2-1, with D maybe TRBD2 (5 bases). The CDR3 extends over 14 amino acids. The ends were cut back, 2 bases at V and 6 bases at J, with 11 bases in the middle. Germline lookup yields CDR1 SGHDN and CDR2 FVKESK. CDR3 DNA sequence: TGTGCCAGCAGCCAATGGCCCCGGGGCAATGAGCAGTTCTTC. This encodes CASSQWPRGNEQFF.

The table lists this clone with a count of one. The J gene is TRBJ2-1, the V gene TRBV5-1; TRBD1 matches 9 bases. The V gene end was trimmed by 7 bases and the J gene end by 1 base; junction bases not matched to a gene: 6. Germline loops: CDR1 SGHRS, CDR2 YFSETQ. The CDR3 length is 15 residues. CDR3 in DNA: TGCGCCAGCGGACAGGACAGGGGTTCCTACAATGAGCAGTTCTTC. This codes for CASGQDRGSYNEQFF.

The J gene is TRBJ2-2, the V gene TRBV7-9; the match to TRBD2 covers 11 bases. Germline V gives CDR1 SEHNR, CDR2 FQNEAQ (reference sequence). The length of the CDR3 is 17 residues. J was trimmed by 3 bases and V by 6 bases; bases with no gene match: 9. CDR3 sequence: CASSPSGRTLHTGELFF. The DNA for the CDR3 is TGTGCCAGCAGTCCTAGCGGGAGGACCTTGCACACCGGGGAGCTGTTTTTT.

The chain recombines TRBV6-5 with TRBJ1-5; D unclear. The CDR3 has 13 residues. Germline lookup yields CDR1 MNHEY and CDR2 SVGAGI. V shed 7 bases and J shed 0 bases, with 7 bases lying between them. CDR3 bases: TGTGCCAGCACCCAAGATAGCAATCAGCCCCAGCATTTT. Its translation is CASTQDSNQPQHF.

The chain recombines TRBV10-2 with TRBJ2-1, with TRBD2 identical over 10 bases. CDR1 WSHSY and CDR2 SAAADI come from the germline V gene. The CDR3 runs 15 residues. V lost 6 bases, J lost 8 bases, and 10 bases stayed unmatched. CDR3 DNA: TGCGCCAGCAGATTTAGCGGGGGGACCAGGGATGAGCAGTTCTTC. This sequence encodes CASRFSGGTRDEQFF.

The chain uses TRBV6-5 and TRBJ2-7, with D perhaps TRBD1 or TRBD2 (5 bases each). V shed 4 bases and J shed 7 bases, with 20 bases lying between them. The germline V gene encodes CDR1 MNHEY and CDR2 SVGAGI. The CDR3 is made up of 15 amino acids. The CDR3 sequence is CASSSPKPGPKEQYF. The CDR3 nucleotides read TGTGCCAGCAGTTCCCCCAAACCGGGGCCTAAAGAGCAGTACTTC.

The chain combines TRBV7-2 with TRBJ2-7; TRBD1 is a possible D gene (6 bases). The CDR3 extends over 13 amino acids. The germline CDR1 and CDR2 sequences are SGHTA and FQGNSA. V lost 5 bases and J lost 2, with 10 bases in between. The CDR3 region has the DNA TGTGCCAGCAGCAGGGGGACCCCCTACGAGCAGTACTTC. Its translation is CASSRGTPYEQYF.

The chain employs TRBV7-2 and TRBJ2-5; either TRBD1 or TRBD2 may supply D (5 bases each). The V gene's germline CDR1 is SGHTA and CDR2 FQGNSA. The CDR3 has 11 residues. Trimming pared 3 bases from V and 13 bases from J, leaving 12 bases between. This chain's CDR3 is CASSLGPGLYF. The DNA of the CDR3 is TGTGCCAGCAGCTTGGGACCTGGGTTGTACTTC.